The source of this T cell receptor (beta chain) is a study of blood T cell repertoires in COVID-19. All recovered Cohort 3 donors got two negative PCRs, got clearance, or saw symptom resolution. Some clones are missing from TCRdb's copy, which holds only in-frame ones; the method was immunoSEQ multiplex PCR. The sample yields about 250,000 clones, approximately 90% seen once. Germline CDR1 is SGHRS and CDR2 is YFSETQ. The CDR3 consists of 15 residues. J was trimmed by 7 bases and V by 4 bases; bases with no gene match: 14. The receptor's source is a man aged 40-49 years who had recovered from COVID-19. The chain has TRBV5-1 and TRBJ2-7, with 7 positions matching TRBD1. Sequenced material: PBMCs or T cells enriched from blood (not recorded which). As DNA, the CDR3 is TGCGCCAGCAGCCCCGGACAGGAATATACGATGGAGCAGTACTTC. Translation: CASSPGQEYTMEQYF.